This T cell receptor (beta chain) derives from a study of control samples from healthy donors and cancer patients. This clone was recorded once. Repertoires were generated with immunoSEQ multiplex PCR, while TCRdb's copy carries only in-frame clones and drops some. The sample records 60,000 or so clones, 88% being singletons. The clonotype originates from a man in his fifties in good health. The sequencing sample was made of blood.

The CDR3 bases are TGTGCCAGCAGTTTAGGAAGACACTGGGTAGATACGCAGTATTTT. Its translation: CASSLGRHWVDTQYF. J is TRBJ2-3 and V is TRBV27; D is unclear. Looked up from germline, CDR1 is MNHEY and CDR2 is SMNVEV (reference sequence). Trimming stripped 2 bases from V and 5 bases from J, with 14 bases between. The CDR3 is made up of 15 amino acids.